These 13 T cell receptor beta chains were sequenced from one sample in a study of breast tumors, draining lymph nodes, adjacent tissues. Breast cancer patients provided tissue from their axillary draining lymph nodes. TCRdb analysed the multiplex PCR reads with MiXCR anew, one entry per CDR3 protein. In the table there are some 140,000 distinct CDR3 sequences, roughly 20% of which are singletons. The specimen sequenced was axillary lymph node tissue. These receptors all stem from a female donor with breast cancer. Some clones in this sample may be carry-over from other donors' samples.

In regard to this clonotype: This may stem from a read error, because a much larger clone lies one nucleotide away. The CDR3 end shows no conserved phenylalanine or tryptophan, and so a read error is likely. This chain uses TRBV5-1 with TRBJ1-2; TRBD1 matches 7 bases. There are 13 residues in the CDR3. With 4 bases clipped from V and 6 bases from J, the junction kept 6 bases outside the gene matches. Looked up from germline, CDR1 is SGHRS and CDR2 is YFSETQ. This CDR3 reads CASSPTGYHGYTL. The DNA for the CDR3 is TGCGCCAGCAGCCCGACAGGGTATCATGGCTACACCCTC.

This clonotype appeared many times. This chain joins TRBV28 and TRBJ2-5; weak D call: TRBD2 (6 bases). The CDR3 covers 14 residues. The germline CDR1 and CDR2 sequences are MDHEN and SYDVKM. V lost 4 bases to trimming and J lost 2 bases, with 11 bases between them. CDR3 region: CASSWETRQETQYF. The CDR3 DNA reads as TGTGCCAGCAGTTGGGAGACTAGGCAAGAGACCCAGTACTTC.

This clonotype has a handful of counts. This clone may be a read error of a much larger clone one base away. This sequence joins TRBV2 and TRBJ2-1; TRBD1 matches 9 bases. This CDR3 is built from 15 residues. V shed 3 bases, J shed 12 bases, and the junction held 12 bases outside the gene matches. Looked up from germline, CDR1 is SNHLY and CDR2 is FYNNEI. CDR3 residues: CASSEFGTGMGVQFF. Here the CDR3 DNA reads TGTGCCAGCAGTGAGTTTGGGACAGGGATGGGTGTGCAGTTCTTC.

This clonotype was detected only a few times. This rearrangement joins TRBV3-1 to TRBJ2-1, with D perhaps matching TRBD2 (5 bases). The CDR3 is 19 amino acids. CDR1 and CDR2 (germline): LGHDT, YNNKEL (reference sequence). The germline V and J ends were trimmed by 0 bases and 3 bases, with 21 bases remaining between them. The CDR3 region is CASSQDDLAFTPVYNEQFF. The CDR3 DNA follows: TGTGCCAGCAGCCAAGATGACCTAGCTTTCACTCCGGTCTACAATGAGCAGTTCTTC.

V gene TRBV14 combines with J gene TRBJ2-6; 7 bases match TRBD2. Germline CDR1 reads SGHDN; CDR2 reads FVKESK. There are 18 residues in the CDR3. The V gene end was trimmed by 3 bases and the J gene end by 0 bases; junction bases not matched to a gene: 8. The CDR3 loop is CASSHWGGRNSGANVLTF. CDR3 nucleotides: TGTGCCAGCAGCCACTGGGGGGGGAGAAACTCTGGGGCCAACGTCCTGACTTTC.

In this sample, this clonotype turned up many times. The gene calls are TRBV20-1 and TRBJ2-2; 9 bases line up with TRBD1. Looked up from germline, CDR1 is DFQATT and CDR2 is SNEGSKA (reference sequence). CDR3 length: 15 amino acids. V shed 1 base, J shed 7 bases, and the junction held 7 bases outside the gene matches. The CDR3 region is CSARVGTGIDGELFF. CDR3 nucleotide sequence: TGCAGTGCTAGAGTCGGGACAGGGATCGACGGGGAGCTGTTTTTT.

Ten or more counts support this clonotype. The chain is built from TRBV29-1 and TRBJ2-7, with 7 bases matching TRBD1. CDR1 and CDR2 from the germline V gene are SQVTM and ANQGSEA. The V gene end was trimmed by 4 bases and the J gene end by 6 bases; junction bases not matched to a gene: 18. This CDR3 is 16 amino acids long. In nucleotides, the CDR3 is TGCAGCGTTGCAGCGACAGGGATCACCCGGGTGGGCGAGCAGTACTTC. It yields the protein CSVAATGITRVGEQYF.

This clonotype was found many times. This chain connects TRBV20-1 to TRBJ2-5, with D perhaps TRBD1 or TRBD2 (5 bases each). Per the germline V gene, CDR1 is DFQATT and CDR2 is SNEGSKA (reference sequence). The CDR3 is made up of 14 amino acids. Trimming removed 0 bases from V and 7 bases from J, with 15 bases in between. The CDR3 nucleotides are TGCAGTGCTAGAGATCTCGCGGGTGGGGGGACCCAGTACTTC. It is translated as CSARDLAGGGTQYF.

About this clonotype: A read error may produce the germline difference seen at one junction end. V and J are TRBV20-1 and TRBJ2-3, with 7 bases lining up with TRBD1. Germline V gene data show CDR1 as DFQATT and CDR2 as SNEGSKA (reference sequence). This CDR3 contains 14 residues. Here the CDR3 DNA reads TGCAGTGGGCCCGGACAGGCCGACACAGATACGCGGTATTTT. It is translated as CSGPGQADTDTRYF.

The sample holds many counts of this clonotype. The chain uses TRBV7-6 and TRBJ2-1; the D is unclear. Germline assignment: CDR1 SGHVS and CDR2 FNYEAQ. V dropped 6 bases and J dropped 9 bases, with 12 bases sitting between them. The CDR3 length is 12 residues. As DNA, the CDR3 is TGTGCCAGCAGTTCCGGAAGTGGTGAGCAGTTCTTC. Translating it yields CASSSGSGEQFF.

This clonotype appeared many times. The chain is built from TRBV4-2 and TRBJ2-7, with D tentatively TRBD2 (5 bases). The ends were cut back, 5 bases at V and 3 bases at J, with 11 bases in the middle. The CDR3 has 13 amino acids. Germline CDR1 LGHNA, CDR2 YNFKEQ. CDR3 sequence: CASSKRPHYEQYF. The CDR3 bases are TGTGCCAGCAGCAAGCGGCCCCACTACGAGCAGTACTTC.

This clonotype was observed once. A clone one base away is much larger, so this may be a read error. V gene TRBV6-1 combines with J gene TRBJ2-3; D is uncertain. Germline values: CDR1 MNHNS, CDR2 SASEGT. The CDR3 spans 12 residues. Trimming pared 2 bases from V and 7 bases from J, leaving 7 bases between. The DNA for the CDR3 is TGTGCCAGCAGTGAATCCCTGTATACGCAGTATTTT. It encodes CASSESLYTQYF.

In its sample, this clonotype was seen many times. CDR3: CASSLDLSGRNTDTQYF. The CDR3 nucleotides are TGTGCCAGCAGCTTAGATCTTAGCGGGAGGAACACAGATACGCAGTATTTT. The J gene is TRBJ2-3, the V gene TRBV11-2, with TRBD2 identical over 10 bases. Per germline, CDR1 SGHAT and CDR2 FQNNGV. The CDR3 runs 17 residues. J lost 2 bases, V lost 0 bases, and 5 bases had no gene match.